This T cell receptor (beta chain) emerged from a study of shared clonotypes between healthy human individuals (dated by TCRdb to 2018 to 2020). Study-level background: A few men and two women, aged 18 to 49 years, made up the cohort. For each donor, CD4 naive and CD4 memory were each run on three plates, CD8 naive on two plates, and CD8 memory on one plate. Blood TCR repertoires of roughly five healthy adults were deeply sequenced to estimate repertoire size and the extent of clonotype sharing between individuals. Libraries were prepared and TCR repertoires were sequenced by different laboratories using diverse techniques, in order to increase sequencing depth and limit assay-specific biases. Between about 0.94 and 8.9 billion PBMCs per donor were obtained by leukapheresis. Summary of the overall study and its limitations: Because the study included only a small number of donors, the genetic and exposure-history diversity represented was limited. Naive subsets generally had larger estimated clonotype richness than memory subsets. Incomplete sequencing was indicated by rarefaction of sorted-subset datasets, despite the large sequencing depth. Pairwise subsampling indicated that sequencing depth was expected to affect the degree of clonotype sharing among donors. Higher generation probabilities were observed for clonotypes shared by all four sorted-subset donors than for non-shared clonotypes. Sampling was restricted to blood, and TCR repertoires in tissues likely differ from the TCR repertoires found in blood. When a handful of donors were compared, the shared fraction of clonotypes was about 5% for naive CD4, about 4% for naive CD8, 2% to 2.5% for memory CD4, and 0.4% for memory CD8.

Using the deep immunoSEQ assay, multiplex PCR amplified TCR CDR3 regions from genomic DNA. Extracted genomic DNA from each cell subset was distributed evenly across all wells of several immunoSEQ 96-well plates, and each plate was treated as a replicate. For sorted subsets, about 200 ng genomic DNA, equal to 30,000 to 35,000 T cell genomes, was loaded into each replicate PCR. Purified libraries were quantified with a Qubit 3.0 fluorometer, sized on a Bioanalyzer 2100, and re-quantified with the KAPA Library Quantification kit. Every immunoSEQ 96-well plate was sequenced on a dedicated single-read 150-cycle Illumina NextSeq 550 flow cell. As for how the authors treated the data: Because only junctional sequences without quality scores were contained in the immunoSEQ output, filtering matching that applied to full-length reads could not be performed. Sequences were annotated with PyIR, a Python wrapper for IgBLAST v1.9, using IMGT germline references to assign V/J genes and CDR3. Any read was removed if the V/J assignment was weak (E-value above 1e-6), the CDR3 was missing, or the read contained stop codons, out-of-frame junctions, or ambiguous translated residues. V3J clonotypes were defined as sequences sharing the same inferred V gene, J gene, and CDR3 amino acid sequence. The percentage overlap between two repertoires was calculated by dividing the number of shared unique clonotypes by the size of the smaller repertoire. Repertoire richness was assessed with RTK rarefaction, the Chao1 estimator, and Recon v2.1 estimates of unobserved clonotypes. Generation probabilities were computed with OLGA for all TCRbeta clonotypes obtained by the gDNA method from several donors. TCRdb holds this immuneACCESS table with in-frame rearrangements only. Some clones are missing; in checked studies, unresolved V genes explain under half, and the rest has no known cause. That table supplies the V and J calls and clone size; D and trimming were determined from the DNA. In this sample the table shows about 2.4 million clones, around nine tenths of which occur a single time. Under 0.15% of the sample is in the top ten clones.

In the case of this clone: The antigen this receptor binds is unknown. Base qualities were left out, and no much larger clone turns up one base away.

The donors were healthy, HIV-negative adults with no recently reported acute infections or vaccinations. Only Caucasian adults living in Nashville, Tennessee, USA were represented among the donors. CD4+ T cells were enriched through magnetic negative selection, after which naive cells were positively selected on CD45RA and the remaining negative fraction served as the memory subset. Blood was obtained by leukapheresis, after which PBMCs were separated by Ficoll-Histopaque density gradient centrifugation and cryopreserved in liquid nitrogen vapor phase. Purity and quantity of every magnetically sorted T cell population were checked by analytical flow cytometry. From each sorted fraction, genomic DNA was isolated and quantified by UV absorbance on a Nanodrop 2000c. CDR1 and CDR2, looked up from the germline V gene, are SNHLY and FYNNEI. Its CDR3 holds 13 amino acids, cysteine through phenylalanine. The DNA shown is the 39-base CDR3, in frame from base 1. Cut back by 1 base and 8 bases, the V and J ends lie 11 bases apart.

The chain uses TRBV2 and TRBJ1-2, with TRBD1 perhaps the D gene, on 5 matching bases. This clonotype was sampled from a man aged 18 to 35 in good health. Sequencing was done on a sample of naive CD4+ T cells sorted from blood. Interpreted using the paper, the cell subset or site label stands for: CD45RA+ positively selected. The DNA sequence is as follows: TGTGCCAGCAGTGAAGAGGGAGGGGTCGGCTACACCTTC. Translation gives CASSEEGGVGYTF.